A selection of T cell receptor beta chains follows, all from one sample in a study of pediatric ulcerative colitis. Assay used: immunoSEQ multiplex PCR; TCRdb lists only in-frame clones, some missing. The sample has tens of thousands of clones, around 85% seen once. Source material: blood. These receptor sequences come from a boy aged 5-17 years with severe ulcerative colitis. Each CDR3 is given with its conserved first and last residue. D genes are given only for firm matches. Clone size is not always given. Where it is, it says once, few, many or a class for expanded clones.

TRBV27	TRBJ1-5	NA	NA	CASSLQGDGQPQHF	TGTGCCAGCAGTCTCCAGGGTGACGGTCAGCCCCAGCATTTT
TRBV7-2	TRBJ1-2	NA	NA	CASSQSGGESYYGYTF	TGTGCCAGCAGCCAATCTGGGGGGGAATCATACTATGGCTACACCTTC
TRBV2	TRBJ2-5	TRBD2	NA	CASSVLAGGQETQYF	TGTGCCAGCAGTGTCCTAGCGGGAGGGCAGGAGACCCAGTACTTC
TRBV6-1	TRBJ2-7	TRBD2	NA	CASSLLGTSSYEQYF	TGTGCCAGCAGTTTACTCGGGACTAGCAGCTACGAGCAGTACTTC
TRBV7-2	TRBJ2-1	NA	NA	CASSLLGGGGGSEQFF	TGTGCCAGCAGCTTATTGGGTGGAGGGGGTGGAAGTGAGCAGTTCTTC
TRBV14	TRBJ2-7	NA	NA	CASSQKEGRTYEQYF	TGTGCCAGCAGCCAAAAGGAGGGGAGGACCTACGAGCAGTACTTC
TRBV6-1	TRBJ1-4	TRBD1	NA	CASSERRGVTNEKLFF	TGTGCCAGCAGTGAGCGCAGGGGGGTAACTAATGAAAAACTGTTTTTT
TRBV12-5	TRBJ2-3	NA	once	CASGLPSMASTDTQYF	TGTGCTAGTGGCCTGCCTTCTATGGCGTCAACAGATACGCAGTATTTT
TRBV19	TRBJ1-5	NA	NA	CASSFDGDSGPQHF	TGTGCCAGTAGTTTCGACGGAGACTCGGGGCCCCAGCATTTT
TRBV7-2	TRBJ2-6	NA	NA	CASLPALLGGANVLTF	TGTGCCAGCCTCCCGGCACTCCTAGGAGGGGCCAACGTCCTGACTTTC
TRBV20-1	TRBJ2-7	NA	NA	CSARVGYEQYF	TGCAGTGCCAGAGTGGGATACGAGCAGTACTTC
TRBV6-5	TRBJ2-2	TRBD2	NA	CASSWGGTGELFF	TGTGCCAGCAGTTGGGGGGGAACCGGGGAGCTGTTTTTT
TRBV2	TRBJ2-2	NA	NA	CASSRGENTGELFF	TGTGCCAGCAGCCGGGGAGAGAACACCGGGGAGCTGTTTTTT
TRBV4-2	TRBJ2-5	NA	NA	CASSQESRNQETQYF	TGTGCCAGCAGCCAGGAGTCACGAAACCAAGAGACCCAGTACTTC